This TCR beta chain was identified in a study of blood T cell repertoires in COVID-19. Background on the study: Acute and convalescent COVID-19 specimens originated in the United States, Italy and Spain. T cells, B-cell-depleted T cells, or PBMCs supplied cDNA or gDNA.

The repertoire was sequenced with immunoSEQ multiplex PCR; TCRdb's copy has only in-frame clones and lacks some. Seen here are approximately 240,000 clones, roughly four fifths observed once, and the top ten hold 4% to 4.5%. CDR3 length equals 16 residues. Germline values: CDR1 SGHNT, CDR2 YENEEA. J was trimmed by 3 bases and V by 5 bases; bases with no gene match: 8. The sequence came from a man aged 50-60 years with acute or convalescent COVID-19. The rearrangement uses TRBV11-3 and TRBJ2-3; TRBD2 aligns across 10 bases. Source material: peripheral blood. In nucleotides, the CDR3 is TGTGCCAGCAGCCTGACAGCGGGGGGGCTGACAGATACGCAGTATTTT. This codes for CASSLTAGGLTDTQYF.